The rows below give T cell receptor beta chains drawn from one sample of a study of T cell repertoires in cytomegalovirus infection. MiXCR, run by TCRdb on the reads, gives a single entry per CDR3 protein. The table records 450,000 to 600,000 distinct CDR3 sequences, approximately 10% of them present only once. The sequencing sample was made of PBMCs. These receptors originate from a human donor in good health (CMV status not recorded). Some clones in this sample may be carry-over from other donors' samples. The CDR3 runs from the conserved cysteine through the conserved F or W. D genes are given only for firm matches. Some rows mark clone size as missing; the rest say once, few, many or name a class of expanded clone.

V gene	J gene	D gene	clone size	CDR3 DNA	CDR3 protein
TRBV12-3/TRBV12-4	TRBJ2-5	-	many	TGTGCCAGCAGTTTTGCGAGGAGCGAAAAGACCCAGTACTTC	CASSFARSEKTQYF
TRBV20-1	TRBJ1-3	-	many	TGCAGTGCTAGAGACTCCCGTAAGGGGTCAGGAAACACCATATATTTT	CSARDSRKGSGNTIYF
TRBV7-6	TRBJ2-5	-	many	TGTGCCAGCGAGGGACGAGAGACCCAGTACTTC	CASEGRETQYF
TRBV2	TRBJ1-1	TRBD1	many	TGTGCCACCCCGGGACAGGGTAACACTGAAGCTTTCTTT	CATPGQGNTEAFF
TRBV10-3	TRBJ1-2	-	many	TGTGCCATCAGTGAGCCGGACGGGAACTATGGCTACACCTTC	CAISEPDGNYGYTF
TRBV5-1	TRBJ2-3	TRBD2	many	TGCGCCAGCAGCTTGGTTTGGACTAGCGGGAGGATCACAGATACGCAGTATTTT	CASSLVWTSGRITDTQYF
TRBV29-1	TRBJ1-1	TRBD1	few	TGCAGCGTTGAGTACAGGGGCTTTCCAGGGCTGACTGAAGCTTTCTTT	CSVEYRGFPGLTEAFF
TRBV5-1	TRBJ2-3	TRBD1	-	TGCGCCAGCCGGGACAGGGGCCTTAGCACAGATACGCAGTATTTT	CASRDRGLSTDTQYF
TRBV10-3	TRBJ2-1	-	-	TGTGCCATCAGTGGAAACAAGGATGAGCAGTTCTTC	CAISGNKDEQFF
TRBV11-2	TRBJ2-7	TRBD1	many	TGTGCCAGCAGCTTAGAAGCAGGGGGCATGAACTACGAGCAGTACTTC	CASSLEAGGMNYEQYF
TRBV20-1	TRBJ2-1	TRBD1	-	TGCAGTGCCAGGGGACAGGGATACCCCAATGAGCAGTTCTTC	CSARGQGYPNEQFF